This TCR beta chain was sequenced during a study of blood T cell repertoires in COVID-19. Study as a whole: T cells, B-cell-depleted T cells, or PBMCs provided the cDNA or gDNA that served as material.

Per the original data handling: Nucleated cell counts were estimated from reference gene primer amplification. TCRdb's copy holds only in-frame clones and misses some; the assay was immunoSEQ multiplex PCR. D and trimming were read from the DNA, whereas the V and J calls and clone size are those reported in that table. There are around 200,000 clones in the sample; approximately 87% occur only once, and 2% to 2.5% lies in the top ten. This CDR3 comprises 15 residues. Per germline, CDR1 SGHRS and CDR2 YFSETQ. With 0 bases removed from V and 0 bases from J, the gap between germline ends came to 6 bases.

This chain links TRBV5-1 with TRBJ2-2; D possibly corresponds to TRBD2 (6 bases). The sample consisted of peripheral blood. The origin of this receptor is a woman aged 45-60 years with acute or convalescent COVID-19. The CDR3 coding sequence is TGCGCCAGCAGCTTGGCTAGCGCGAACACCGGGGAGCTGTTTTTT. Translating gives CASSLASANTGELFF.